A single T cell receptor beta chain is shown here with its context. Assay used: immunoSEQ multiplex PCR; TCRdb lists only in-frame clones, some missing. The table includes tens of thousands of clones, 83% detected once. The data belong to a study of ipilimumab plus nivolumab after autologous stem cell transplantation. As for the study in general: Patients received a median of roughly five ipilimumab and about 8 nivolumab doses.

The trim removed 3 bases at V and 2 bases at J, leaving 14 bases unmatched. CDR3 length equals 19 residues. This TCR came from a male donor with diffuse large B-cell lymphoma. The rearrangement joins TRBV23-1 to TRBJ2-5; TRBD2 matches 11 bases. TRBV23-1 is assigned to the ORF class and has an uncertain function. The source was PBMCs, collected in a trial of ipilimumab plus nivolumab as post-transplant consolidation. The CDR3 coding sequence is TGCGCCAGCAGTCAGGCCACTCTAGCGGGGGGAGCGGGGCAAGAGACCCAGTACTTC. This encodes CASSQATLAGGAGQETQYF.